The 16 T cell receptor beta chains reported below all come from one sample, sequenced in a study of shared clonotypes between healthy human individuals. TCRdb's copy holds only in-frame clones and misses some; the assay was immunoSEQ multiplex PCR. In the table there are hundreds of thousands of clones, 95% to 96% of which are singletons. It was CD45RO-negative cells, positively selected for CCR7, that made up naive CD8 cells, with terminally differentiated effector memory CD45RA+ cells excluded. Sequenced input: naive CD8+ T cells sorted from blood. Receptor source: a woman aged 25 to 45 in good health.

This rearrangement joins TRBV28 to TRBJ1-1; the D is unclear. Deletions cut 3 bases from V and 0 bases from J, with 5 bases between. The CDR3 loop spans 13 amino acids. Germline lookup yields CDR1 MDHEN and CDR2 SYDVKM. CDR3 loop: CASSFLVNTEAFF. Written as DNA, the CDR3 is TGTGCCAGCAGTTTTTTGGTGAACACTGAAGCTTTCTTT.

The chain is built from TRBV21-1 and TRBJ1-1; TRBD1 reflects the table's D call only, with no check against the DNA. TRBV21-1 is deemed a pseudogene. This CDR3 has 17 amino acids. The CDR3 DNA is TGTGCCAGCAGCAAATGTACAGGGGCGAAGGGGGACACTGAAGCTTTCTTT. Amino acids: CASSKCTGAKGDTEAFF.

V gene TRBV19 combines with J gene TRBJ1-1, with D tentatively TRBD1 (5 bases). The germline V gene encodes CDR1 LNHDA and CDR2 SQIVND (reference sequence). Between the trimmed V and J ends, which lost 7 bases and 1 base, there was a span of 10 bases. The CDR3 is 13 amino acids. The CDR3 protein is CASKNQGNTEAFF. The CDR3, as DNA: TGTGCCAGTAAGAATCAGGGGAACACTGAAGCTTTCTTT.

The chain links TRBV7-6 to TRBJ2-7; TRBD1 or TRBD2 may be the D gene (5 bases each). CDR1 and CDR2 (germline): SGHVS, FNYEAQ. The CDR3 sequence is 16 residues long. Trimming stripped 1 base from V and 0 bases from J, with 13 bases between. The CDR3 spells CASSLEGRDGSYEQYF. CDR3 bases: TGTGCCAGCAGCTTAGAAGGCCGGGACGGCTCCTACGAGCAGTACTTC.

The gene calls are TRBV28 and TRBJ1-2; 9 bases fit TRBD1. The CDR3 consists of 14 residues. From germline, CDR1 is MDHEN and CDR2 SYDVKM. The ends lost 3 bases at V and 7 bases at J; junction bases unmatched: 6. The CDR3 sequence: CASSFSGTGSGYTF. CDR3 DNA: TGTGCCAGCAGTTTCAGCGGGACAGGGAGTGGCTACACCTTC.

The CDR3 loop reads CASSSSTGTSIYEQYF. The CDR3 nucleotides read TGTGCCAGCAGCTCCTCAACCGGGACTAGCATCTACGAGCAGTACTTC. The rearrangement joins TRBV11-3 to TRBJ2-7, with 9 bases identical to TRBD2. The CDR3 covers 16 residues. Germline CDR1 is SGHNT and CDR2 is YENEEA. J gave up 3 bases and V 4 bases, and 10 bases lay outside the gene matches.

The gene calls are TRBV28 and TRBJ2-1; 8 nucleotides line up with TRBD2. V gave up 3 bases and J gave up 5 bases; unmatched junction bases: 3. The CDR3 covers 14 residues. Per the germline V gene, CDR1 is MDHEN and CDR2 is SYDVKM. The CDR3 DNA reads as TGTGCCAGCAGTTTGGAACTAGCGGACAATGAGCAGTTCTTC. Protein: CASSLELADNEQFF.

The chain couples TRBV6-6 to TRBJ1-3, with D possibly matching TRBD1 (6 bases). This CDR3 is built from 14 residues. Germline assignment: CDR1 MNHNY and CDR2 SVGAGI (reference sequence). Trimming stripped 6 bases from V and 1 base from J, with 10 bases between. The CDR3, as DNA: TGTGCCAGCAGGGGAACAGGGTCTGGAAACACCATATATTTT. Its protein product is CASRGTGSGNTIYF.

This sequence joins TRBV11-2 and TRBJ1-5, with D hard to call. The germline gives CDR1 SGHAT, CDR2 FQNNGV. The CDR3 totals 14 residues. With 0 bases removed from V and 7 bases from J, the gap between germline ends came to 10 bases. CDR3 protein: CASSLDLGGQPQHF. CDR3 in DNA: TGTGCCAGCAGCTTAGATCTTGGAGGACAGCCCCAGCATTTT. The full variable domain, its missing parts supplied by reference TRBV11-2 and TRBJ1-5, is EAGVAQSPRYKIIEKRQSVAFWCNPISGHATLYWYQQILGQGPKLLIQFQNNGVVDDSQLPKDRFSAERLKGVDSTLKIQPAKLEDSAVYLCASSLDLGGQPQHFGDGTRLSIL.

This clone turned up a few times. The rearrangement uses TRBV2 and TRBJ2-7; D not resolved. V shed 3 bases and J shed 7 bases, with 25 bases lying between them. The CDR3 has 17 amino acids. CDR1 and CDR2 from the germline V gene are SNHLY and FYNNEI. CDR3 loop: CASSDPGGRSDSWEQYF. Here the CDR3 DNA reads TGTGCCAGCAGTGATCCCGGTGGGCGGTCCGATTCCTGGGAGCAGTACTTC.

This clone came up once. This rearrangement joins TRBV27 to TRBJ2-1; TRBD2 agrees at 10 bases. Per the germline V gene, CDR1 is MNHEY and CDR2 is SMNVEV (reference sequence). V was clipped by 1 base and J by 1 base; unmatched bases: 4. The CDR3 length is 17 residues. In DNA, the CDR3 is TGTGCCAGCAGTTTATGGACTAGCGGAAGTTCCTACAATGAGCAGTTCTTC. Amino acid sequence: CASSLWTSGSSYNEQFF.

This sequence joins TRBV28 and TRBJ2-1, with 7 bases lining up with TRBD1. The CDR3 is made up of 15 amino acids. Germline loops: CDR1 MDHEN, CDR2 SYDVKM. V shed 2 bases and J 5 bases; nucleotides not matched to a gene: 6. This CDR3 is CASSLPAGTDNEQFF. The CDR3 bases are TGTGCCAGCAGTTTACCCGCTGGGACAGACAATGAGCAGTTCTTC.

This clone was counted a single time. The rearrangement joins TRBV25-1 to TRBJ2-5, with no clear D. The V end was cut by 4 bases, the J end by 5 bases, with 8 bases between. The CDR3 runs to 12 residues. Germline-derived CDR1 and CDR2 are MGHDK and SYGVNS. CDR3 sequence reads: CASSGVWETQYF. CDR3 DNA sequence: TGTGCCAGCAGTGGAGTTTGGGAGACCCAGTACTTC.

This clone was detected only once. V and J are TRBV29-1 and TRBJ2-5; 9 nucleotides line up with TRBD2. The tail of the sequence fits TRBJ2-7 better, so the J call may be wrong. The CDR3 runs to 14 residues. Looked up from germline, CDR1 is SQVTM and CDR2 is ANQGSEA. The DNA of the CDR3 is TGCAGCGTTGCGTTGACTAGCGGCACCTACGAGCAGTACTTC. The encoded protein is CSVALTSGTYEQYF.

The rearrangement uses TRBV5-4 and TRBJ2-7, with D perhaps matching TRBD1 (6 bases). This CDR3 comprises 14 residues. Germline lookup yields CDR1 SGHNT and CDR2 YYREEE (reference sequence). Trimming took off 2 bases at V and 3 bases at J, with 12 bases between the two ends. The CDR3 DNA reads TGTGCCAGCAGCTTTAGGGGACACCACTACGAGCAGTACTTC. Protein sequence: CASSFRGHHYEQYF.

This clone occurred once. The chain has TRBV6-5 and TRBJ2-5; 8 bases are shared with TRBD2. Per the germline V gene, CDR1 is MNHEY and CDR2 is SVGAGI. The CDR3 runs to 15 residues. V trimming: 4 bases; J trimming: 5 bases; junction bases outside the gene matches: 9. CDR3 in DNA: TGTGCCAGCAGTTTGACCGGGACTAGTCACGAGACCCAGTACTTC. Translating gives CASSLTGTSHETQYF.